The table lists the clone carrying this TCR beta chain with a few counts. As yet, its antigen is unknown. The source of the sample is a study of vaccination and CD4 T cells after COVID-19. The V and J ends lost 3 bases and 12 bases respectively, with 12 bases between them. CDR3 length: 12 amino acids. Germline V gene data show CDR1 as DFQATT and CDR2 as SNEGSKA (reference sequence). Documented treatment: approximately nine-day PBMC culture with coronavirus spike peptide pools or control peptides (ViraFEST assay). According to the study, CD4+ T cells from the unexposed donor were gathered ahead of the COVID-19 pandemic (2011-2018). Cultures used more than 1.5 million PBMCs per well, approximately 9.2 IU/ml IL-2 and approximately 9.6 ug/ml peptides. Cultured CD4+ T cell DNA was sequenced using the Oncomine TCR Beta short-read assay. TCRdb used MiXCR to reprocess the PCR reads, holding one entry per CDR3 protein. The table has 6,500 to 9,000 distinct CDR3 sequences, 43% seen once.

This sequence was found in a human donor in good health. The sample comprised CD4+ T cells from blood, cultured in vitro. The chain is built from TRBV20-1 and TRBJ1-6; TRBD1 is a possible D gene (6 bases). The CDR3 sequence is CSASTGSRPLHF. In DNA, the CDR3 is TGCAGTGCTAGCACAGGGTCCAGACCCCTCCACTTT.